This T cell receptor beta chain was obtained from a study of blood T cell repertoires in COVID-19. Study-level information: Samples taken during acute and convalescent COVID-19 were collected in the United States, Italy and Spain. Sources were T cells, B-cell-depleted T cells, or PBMCs; the material itself was cDNA or gDNA.

Under the authors' procedure: Nucleated cell number was recorded as an estimate derived from reference gene primer amplification. Repertoires were generated with immunoSEQ multiplex PCR, while TCRdb's copy carries only in-frame clones and drops some. That table furnishes V, J and clone size, whereas the DNA furnished D and trimming. Here the sample spans approximately 290,000 clones, about 85% being singletons. One Seattle source followed patients from active infection through their disease course. The clonotype was recovered from a human donor with COVID-19, enrolled during active disease. The donor label of this sample is uncertain. Sequenced sample: peripheral blood.

The CDR3 loop reads CASSGLGEKLFF. Here the CDR3 DNA reads TGTGCCAGCAGTGGACTGGGTGAAAAACTGTTTTTT. The V call is TRBV6-2 or TRBV6-3, the J call TRBJ1-4; the D is unclear. V dropped 5 bases and J dropped 7 bases, with 8 bases sitting between them. The CDR3 sequence is 12 residues long. CDR1 is MNHEY, CDR2 SVGEGT, per germline.